This passage covers 21 T cell receptor beta chains from one sample sequenced in a study of cytomegalovirus exposure and HLA in healthy donors (dated by TCRdb to 2017 to 2019). Library preparation used the immunoSEQ multiplex PCR assay. For the multiplex PCR, a mixture combining 60 forward primers for TCR Vbeta segments and 13 reverse primers for TCR Jbeta segments was used. TCRdb provides this immuneACCESS table in a form limited to in-frame rearrangements. Some clones are lacking; in checked studies, under half of them reflect an unresolved V gene, and why the rest are absent is not known. In all, the sample holds some 200,000 clones, and more than 60% of those were seen once. Of the sample, 0.2% to 0.25% is held by the ten largest clones. Sequencing used PBMCs. The receptors come from a girl aged 2 to 10 in good health and CMV-seronegative.

This clone has more than one count but fewer than ten. The gene calls are TRBV29-1 and TRBJ2-1, with D maybe TRBD1 (6 bases). Germline V gives CDR1 SQVTM, CDR2 ANQGSEA. CDR3 length equals 13 residues. V was trimmed by 7 bases and J by 5 bases, leaving 15 bases between them. The CDR3 protein is CSACNGTNNEQFF. CDR3 DNA: TGCAGCGCCTGTAACGGGACAAACAATGAGCAGTTCTTC.

The chain combines TRBV7-2 with TRBJ2-7; D is unclear. Trimming cost V 5 bases and J 3 bases, with 5 bases left between them. The CDR3 extends over 11 amino acids. Germline-derived CDR1 and CDR2 are SGHTA and FQGNSA. The CDR3 DNA reads TGTGCCAGCAGCCCGTACTACGAGCAGTACTTC. It is translated as CASSPYYEQYF. Variable domain in full (rest from reference TRBV7-2 and TRBJ2-7): GAGVSQSPSNKVTEKGKDVELRCDPISGHTALYWYRQSLGQGLEFLIYFQGNSAPDKSGLPSDRFSAERTGGSVSTLTIQRTQQEDSAVYLCASSPYYEQYFGPGTRLTVT.

This chain links TRBV6-5 with TRBJ1-1, with TRBD1 identical over 7 bases. CDR3 length: 13 amino acids. The germline CDR1 and CDR2 sequences are MNHEY and SVGAGI. With 7 bases clipped from V and 6 bases from J, the junction kept 8 bases outside the gene matches. The CDR3 is CASMRGPIAEAFF. The CDR3 DNA reads as TGTGCCAGCATGAGGGGGCCTATCGCTGAAGCTTTCTTT.

This clone was detected only once. The chain carries TRBV10-2 and TRBJ2-5; 9 nucleotides align to TRBD2. The CDR3 length is 15 residues. Germline V gene lookup returns CDR1 WSHSY and CDR2 SAAADI. The ends lost 2 bases at V and 5 bases at J; junction bases unmatched: 6. CDR3 residues: CASSEAGGLVETQYF. DNA for the CDR3: TGCGCCAGCAGTGAGGCGGGGGGGCTTGTGGAGACCCAGTACTTC.

This clone was seen only a few times. V is TRBV27 and J is TRBJ2-1; a weak D match, TRBD1 (5 bases). The CDR3 spans 13 residues. V was trimmed by 5 bases and J by 7 bases, leaving 12 bases between them. Germline V lookup: CDR1 MNHEY, CDR2 SMNVEV (reference sequence). The CDR3 spells CASSPHRQNEQFF. DNA of the CDR3: TGTGCCAGCAGTCCGCACAGGCAAAATGAGCAGTTCTTC.

The V call is TRBV7-9, the J call TRBJ2-1; tentatively, D is TRBD2 (5 bases). CDR3 size: 14 residues. V lost 3 bases and J 9 bases, leaving 15 bases between the germline ends. Looked up from germline, CDR1 is SEHNR and CDR2 is FQNEAQ (reference sequence). CDR3: CASSFVGLLGEQFF. The CDR3 bases are TGTGCCAGCAGCTTTGTCGGACTGTTGGGTGAGCAGTTCTTC.

The chain has TRBV6-5 and TRBJ2-5; 9 nucleotides agree with TRBD1. The ends lost 5 bases at V and 0 bases at J; junction bases unmatched: 1. CDR3 length: 14 amino acids. The V gene's germline CDR1 is MNHEY and CDR2 SVGAGI. CDR3 bases: TGTGCCAGCAGTCGGACAGGGGACCAAGAGACCCAGTACTTC. It yields the protein CASSRTGDQETQYF.

V usage is TRBV28 and J usage is TRBJ1-2, with D possibly being TRBD1 (5 bases). The CDR3 spans 13 residues. Germline-derived CDR1 and CDR2 are MDHEN and SYDVKM. Trimming left V 8 bases short and J 8 bases short, with 18 bases between. The CDR3 DNA reads as TGTGCCAGCCAAGTTCGGGGGGATTCCGGCTACACCTTC. Protein: CASQVRGDSGYTF.

The rearrangement uses TRBV6-5 and TRBJ1-4; D ambiguous. The CDR3 is 14 residues long. Germline values: CDR1 MNHEY, CDR2 SVGAGI. V shed 2 bases and J shed 3 bases, with 7 bases lying between them. The CDR3 bases are TGTGCCAGCAGTTACGCAGGCTCTAATGAAAAACTGTTTTTT. It translates to CASSYAGSNEKLFF.

The chain employs TRBV25-1 and TRBJ2-7, with 11 nucleotides matching TRBD1. The trim removed 4 bases at V and 2 bases at J, leaving 13 bases unmatched. Germline CDR1 MGHDK, CDR2 SYGVNS. The CDR3 has 18 amino acids. The CDR3 loop is CASSAQMDRGQRAYEQYF. The CDR3 DNA reads TGTGCCAGCAGTGCGCAAATGGACAGGGGGCAAAGAGCCTACGAGCAGTACTTC.

The J gene is TRBJ2-1, the V gene TRBV7-9, with D perhaps TRBD2 (5 bases). Trimming removed 5 bases at V and 7 bases at J, with 15 bases between. The CDR3 length is 14 residues. Germline V gene data show CDR1 as SEHNR and CDR2 as FQNEAQ (reference sequence). CDR3 sequence reads: CASSRHNERNEQFF. CDR3 bases: TGTGCCAGCAGCCGTCATAACGAGCGGAATGAGCAGTTCTTC.

The rearrangement uses TRBV5-1 and TRBJ2-3, with D perhaps matching TRBD2 (5 bases). The CDR3 sequence is 14 residues long. Per germline, CDR1 SGHRS and CDR2 YFSETQ. V lost 7 bases to trimming and J lost 5 bases, with 17 bases between them. The CDR3 spells CASEDEGTGDTQYF. The CDR3 DNA follows: TGCGCCAGCGAGGATGAGGGAACTGGAGATACGCAGTATTTT.

The chain links TRBV5-8 to TRBJ2-1; D is perhaps TRBD1 (5 bases). Germline V CDR1 and CDR2: SGHTS, YDEGEE. There are 16 residues in the CDR3. Trimming cost V 0 bases and J 1 base, with 11 bases left between them. CDR3 in amino acids: CASSLGTLLSYNEQFF. The CDR3 DNA sequence: TGTGCCAGCAGCTTGGGGACACTTCTTTCCTACAATGAGCAGTTCTTC.

The gene calls are TRBV6-6 and TRBJ1-2; D perhaps matches TRBD1 (6 bases). The length of the CDR3 is 14 residues. The ends were cut back, 6 bases at V and 7 bases at J, with 18 bases in the middle. In germline, CDR1 is MNHNY, CDR2 SVGAGI (reference sequence). The CDR3 DNA follows: TGTGCCAGCAGACGCGAAGACAGGTGGGGTGGCTACACCTTC. As protein: CASRREDRWGGYTF.

The rearrangement uses TRBV7-2 and TRBJ1-1; the D is unclear. The CDR3 runs 11 residues. The germline CDR1 and CDR2 sequences are SGHTA and FQGNSA. Trimming left V 5 bases short and J 6 bases short, with 7 bases between. The CDR3 reads CASSPRAEAFF. The CDR3 DNA sequence: TGTGCCAGCAGCCCGCGCGCTGAAGCTTTCTTT.

The gene calls are TRBV29-1 and TRBJ1-5, with D possibly TRBD1 on 5 matching bases. V lost 6 bases and J 5 bases, leaving 20 bases between the germline ends. The CDR3 length is 15 residues. Germline CDR1 and CDR2: SQVTM and ANQGSEA. The CDR3 nucleotides read TGCAGCGTGAGACCCGAGGGCAGGGAGGATCAGCCCCAGCATTTT. Translating gives CSVRPEGREDQPQHF.

V gene TRBV7-2 combines with J gene TRBJ2-4, with D perhaps matching TRBD1 (5 bases). Trimming took off 1 base at V and 2 bases at J, with 12 bases between the two ends. The germline V gene has CDR1 SGHTA and CDR2 FQGNSA. The length of the CDR3 is 16 residues. CDR3 coding DNA: TGTGCCAGCAGCTTAGGGCAGGGAAGGCCCAAAAACATTCAGTACTTC. It encodes CASSLGQGRPKNIQYF. Based on the CDR3 plus reference TRBV7-2 and TRBJ2-4, the full variable domain is GAGVSQSPSNKVTEKGKDVELRCDPISGHTALYWYRQSLGQGLEFLIYFQGNSAPDKSGLPSDRFSAERTGGSVSTLTIQRTQQEDSAVYLCASSLGQGRPKNIQYFGAGTRLSVL.

This sequence joins TRBV5-1 and TRBJ1-2, with D possibly TRBD1 on 6 matching bases. Looked up from germline, CDR1 is SGHRS and CDR2 is YFSETQ. This CDR3 region has 15 residues. The V and J ends lost 4 bases and 4 bases respectively, with 17 bases between them. This CDR3 is CASSAQQGAGYGYTF. CDR3 nucleotides: TGCGCCAGCAGCGCCCAACAGGGCGCGGGCTATGGCTACACCTTC.

The chain links TRBV5-1 to TRBJ2-5; tentative D call: TRBD2 (5 bases). Per the germline V gene, CDR1 is SGHRS and CDR2 is YFSETQ. The CDR3 spans 14 residues. Trimming removed 1 base at V and 2 bases at J, with 9 bases between. Here the CDR3 reads CASSLIPGQETQYF. The CDR3 DNA reads as TGCGCCAGCAGCTTGATTCCGGGACAAGAGACCCAGTACTTC.

This clone was found a few times. The chain combines TRBV6-4 with TRBJ2-1; 8 bases match TRBD1. After removal of 4 bases from V and 6 bases from J, the junction contained 2 bases not matched to a gene. This CDR3 has 13 amino acids. Per germline, CDR1 MRHNA and CDR2 SNTAGT. CDR3 bases: TGTGCCAGCAGTGCCGACAGGGGCAATGAGCAGTTCTTC. Residues: CASSADRGNEQFF.

The chain carries TRBV7-3 and TRBJ2-3; TRBD2 matches 9 bases. The CDR3 totals 16 residues. Germline V gene data show CDR1 as SGHTA and CDR2 as FQGTGA. The V gene end was trimmed by 2 bases and the J gene end by 1 base; junction bases not matched to a gene: 4. The CDR3, as DNA: TGTGCCAGCAGCTTATCCGCTAGCGGGGGCACAGATACGCAGTATTTT. Encoded protein: CASSLSASGGTDTQYF.